This T cell receptor (beta chain) was recovered during a study of blood T cell repertoires in COVID-19. Background on the study: The United States, Italy and Spain provided the acute and convalescent COVID-19 samples. T cells, B-cell-depleted T cells, or PBMCs provided the cDNA or gDNA that served as material.

V lost 1 base and J lost 4, with 10 bases in between. The V gene's germline CDR1 is LGHDT and CDR2 YNNKEL (reference sequence). This CDR3 is 14 amino acids long. This clone showed up just once. Some clones are missing from TCRdb's copy, which holds only in-frame ones; the method was immunoSEQ multiplex PCR. Here the sample spans tens of thousands of clones, around 84% being singletons. The sequenced sample was peripheral blood. The TCR sequence derives from a man in his fifties or sixties with acute or convalescent COVID-19. This chain joins TRBV3-1 (or the pseudogene TRBV3-2) and TRBJ1-2, with a possible D match to TRBD1 (6 bases). DNA for the CDR3: TGTGCCAGCAGCCAAGGTTCAGGGGCCTATGGCTACACCTTC. This encodes CASSQGSGAYGYTF.